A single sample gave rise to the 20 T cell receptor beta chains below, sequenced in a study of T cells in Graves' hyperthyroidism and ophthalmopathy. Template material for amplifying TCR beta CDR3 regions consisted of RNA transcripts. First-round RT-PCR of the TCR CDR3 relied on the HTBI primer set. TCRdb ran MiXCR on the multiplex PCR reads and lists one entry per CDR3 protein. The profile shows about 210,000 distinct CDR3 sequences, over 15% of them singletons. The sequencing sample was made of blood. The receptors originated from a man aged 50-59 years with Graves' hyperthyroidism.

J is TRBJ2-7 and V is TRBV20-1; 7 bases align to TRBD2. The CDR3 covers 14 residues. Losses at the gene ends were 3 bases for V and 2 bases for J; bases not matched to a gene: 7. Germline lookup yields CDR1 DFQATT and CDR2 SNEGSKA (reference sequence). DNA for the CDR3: TGCAGTGCTAGGAAGCCTAGCGGCCCCTACGAGCAGTACTTC. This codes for CSARKPSGPYEQYF.

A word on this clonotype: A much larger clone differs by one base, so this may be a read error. The CDR3: CSAREGTGKIEAFF. In nucleotides, the CDR3 is TGCAGTGCTAGAGAGGGGACGGGGAAGATTGAAGCTTTCTTT. This chain connects TRBV20-1 to TRBJ1-1, with D tentatively TRBD1 (5 bases). Germline V lookup: CDR1 DFQATT, CDR2 SNEGSKA (reference sequence). Trimming left V 0 bases short and J 7 bases short, with 15 bases between. The CDR3 consists of 14 residues.

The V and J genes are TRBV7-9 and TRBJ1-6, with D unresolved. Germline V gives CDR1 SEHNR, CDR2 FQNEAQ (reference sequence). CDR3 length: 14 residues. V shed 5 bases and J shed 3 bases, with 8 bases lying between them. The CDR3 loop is CASSQHLYNSPLHF. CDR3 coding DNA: TGTGCCAGCAGCCAACATCTCTATAATTCACCCCTCCACTTT.

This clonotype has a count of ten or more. In nucleotides, the CDR3 is TGTGCCAGCAGCCACCCCGGGACAGGGGCACTGTTTTTT. This sequence encodes CASSHPGTGALFF. This rearrangement joins TRBV3-1 to TRBJ1-4; 10 bases agree with TRBD1. Per germline, CDR1 LGHDT and CDR2 YNNKEL (reference sequence). The CDR3 covers 13 residues. V was pared by 3 bases and J by 13 bases, with 5 bases of the junction left unmatched.

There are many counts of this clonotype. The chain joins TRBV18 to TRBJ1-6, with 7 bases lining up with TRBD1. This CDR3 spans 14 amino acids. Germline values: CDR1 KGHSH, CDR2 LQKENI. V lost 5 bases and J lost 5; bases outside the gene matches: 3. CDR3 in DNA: TGTGCCAGCTCAAGCGGGACAGATAATTCACCCCTCCACTTT. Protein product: CASSSGTDNSPLHF.

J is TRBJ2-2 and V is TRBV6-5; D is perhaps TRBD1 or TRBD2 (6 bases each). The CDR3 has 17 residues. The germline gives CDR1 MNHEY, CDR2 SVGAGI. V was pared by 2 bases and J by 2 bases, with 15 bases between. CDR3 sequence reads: CASSYGGGRRNTGELFF. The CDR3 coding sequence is TGTGCCAGCAGTTACGGTGGGGGGCGGAGAAACACCGGGGAGCTGTTTTTT.

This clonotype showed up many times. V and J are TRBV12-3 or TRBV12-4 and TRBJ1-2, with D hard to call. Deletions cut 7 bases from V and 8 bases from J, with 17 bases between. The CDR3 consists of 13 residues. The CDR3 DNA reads TGTGCCAGCACCACCCGAACGTCCGTCGGCTACACCTTC. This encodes CASTTRTSVGYTF.

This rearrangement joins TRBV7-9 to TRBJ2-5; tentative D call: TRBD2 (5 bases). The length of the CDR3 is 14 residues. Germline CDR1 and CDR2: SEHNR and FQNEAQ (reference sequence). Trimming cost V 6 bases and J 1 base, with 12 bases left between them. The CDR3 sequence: CASSVGLSQETQYF. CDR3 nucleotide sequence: TGTGCCAGCAGTGTCGGACTGTCCCAAGAGACCCAGTACTTC.

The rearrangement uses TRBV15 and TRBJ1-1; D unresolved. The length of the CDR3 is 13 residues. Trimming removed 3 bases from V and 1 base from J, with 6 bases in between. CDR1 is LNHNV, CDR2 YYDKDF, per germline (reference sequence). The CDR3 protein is CATSSQANTEAFF. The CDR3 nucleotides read TGTGCCACCAGCAGCCAGGCGAACACTGAAGCTTTCTTT.

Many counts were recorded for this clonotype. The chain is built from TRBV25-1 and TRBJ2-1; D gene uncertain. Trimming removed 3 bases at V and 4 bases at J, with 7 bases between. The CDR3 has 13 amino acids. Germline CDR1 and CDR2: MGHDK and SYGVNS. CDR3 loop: CASSESSYNEQFF. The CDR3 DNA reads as TGTGCCAGCAGTGAGTCGAGTTACAATGAGCAGTTCTTC.

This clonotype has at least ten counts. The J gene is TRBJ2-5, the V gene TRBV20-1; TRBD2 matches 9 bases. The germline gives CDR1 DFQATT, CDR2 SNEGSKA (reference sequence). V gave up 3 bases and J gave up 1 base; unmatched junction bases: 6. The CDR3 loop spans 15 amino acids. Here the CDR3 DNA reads TGCAGTGCTAGTGATAGCGGGAGTTTCCAAGAGACCCAGTACTTC. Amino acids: CSASDSGSFQETQYF.

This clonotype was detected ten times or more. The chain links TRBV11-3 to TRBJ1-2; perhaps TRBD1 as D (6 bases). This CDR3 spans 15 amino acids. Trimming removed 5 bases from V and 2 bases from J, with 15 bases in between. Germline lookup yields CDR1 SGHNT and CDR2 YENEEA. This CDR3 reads CASSPLRGGNYGYTF. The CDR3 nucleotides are TGTGCCAGCAGCCCCCTCCGGGGGGGCAACTATGGCTACACCTTC.

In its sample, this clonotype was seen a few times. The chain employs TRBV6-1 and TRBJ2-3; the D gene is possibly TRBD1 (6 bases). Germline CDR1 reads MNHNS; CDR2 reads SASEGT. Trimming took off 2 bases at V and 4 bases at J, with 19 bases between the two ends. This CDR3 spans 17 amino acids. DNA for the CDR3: TGTGCCAGCAGTGAACGAATCCGGGACACACACGCAGATACGCAGTATTTT. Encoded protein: CASSERIRDTHADTQYF.

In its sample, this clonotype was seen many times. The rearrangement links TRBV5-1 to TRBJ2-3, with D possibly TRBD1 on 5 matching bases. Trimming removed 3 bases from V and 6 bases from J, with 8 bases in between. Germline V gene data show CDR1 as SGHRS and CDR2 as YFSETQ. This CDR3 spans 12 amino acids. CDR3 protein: CASSYRGDTQYF. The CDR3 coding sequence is TGCGCCAGCAGCTATAGGGGTGATACGCAGTATTTT. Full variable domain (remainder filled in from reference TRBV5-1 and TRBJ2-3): KAGVTQTPRYLIKTRGQQVTLSCSPISGHRSVSWYQQTPGQGLQFLFEYFSETQRNKGNFPGRFSGRQFSNSRSEMNVSTLELGDSALYLCASSYRGDTQYFGPGTRLTVL.

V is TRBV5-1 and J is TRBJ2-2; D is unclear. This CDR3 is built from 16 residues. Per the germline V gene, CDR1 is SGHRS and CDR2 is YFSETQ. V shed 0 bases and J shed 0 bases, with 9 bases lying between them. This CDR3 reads CASSLGPQTNTGELFF. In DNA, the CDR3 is TGCGCCAGCAGCTTGGGTCCTCAAACGAACACCGGGGAGCTGTTTTTT.

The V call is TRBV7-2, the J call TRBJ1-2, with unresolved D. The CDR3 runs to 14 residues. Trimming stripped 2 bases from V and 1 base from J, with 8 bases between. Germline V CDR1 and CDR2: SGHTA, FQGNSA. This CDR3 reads CASSLYGVNYGYTF. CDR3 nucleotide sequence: TGTGCCAGCAGCTTATACGGGGTTAACTATGGCTACACCTTC.

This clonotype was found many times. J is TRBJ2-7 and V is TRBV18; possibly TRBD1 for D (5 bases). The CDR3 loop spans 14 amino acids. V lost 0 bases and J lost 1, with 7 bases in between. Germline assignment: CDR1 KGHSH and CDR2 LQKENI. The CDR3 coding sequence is TGTGCCAGCTCACCACCAGGGGAATCCTACGAGCAGTACTTC. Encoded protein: CASSPPGESYEQYF.

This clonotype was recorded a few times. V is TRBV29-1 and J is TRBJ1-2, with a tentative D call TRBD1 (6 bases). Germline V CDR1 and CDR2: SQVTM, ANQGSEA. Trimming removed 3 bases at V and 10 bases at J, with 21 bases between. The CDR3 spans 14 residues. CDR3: CSVEVRGTREDYTF. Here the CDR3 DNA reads TGCAGCGTTGAGGTACGGGGGACAAGGGAGGACTACACCTTC.

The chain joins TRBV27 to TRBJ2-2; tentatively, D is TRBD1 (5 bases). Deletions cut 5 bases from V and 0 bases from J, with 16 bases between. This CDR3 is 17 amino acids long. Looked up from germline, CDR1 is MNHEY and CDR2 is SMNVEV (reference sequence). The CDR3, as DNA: TGTGCCAGCAGTCCACATCTGGACAAAGCGAACACCGGGGAGCTGTTTTTT. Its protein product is CASSPHLDKANTGELFF.

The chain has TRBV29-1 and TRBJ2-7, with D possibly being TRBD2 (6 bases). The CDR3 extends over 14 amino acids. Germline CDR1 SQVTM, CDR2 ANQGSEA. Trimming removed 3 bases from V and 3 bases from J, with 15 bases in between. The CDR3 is CSVELGGRGYEQYF. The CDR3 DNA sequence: TGCAGCGTTGAGTTGGGGGGACGGGGCTACGAGCAGTACTTC.